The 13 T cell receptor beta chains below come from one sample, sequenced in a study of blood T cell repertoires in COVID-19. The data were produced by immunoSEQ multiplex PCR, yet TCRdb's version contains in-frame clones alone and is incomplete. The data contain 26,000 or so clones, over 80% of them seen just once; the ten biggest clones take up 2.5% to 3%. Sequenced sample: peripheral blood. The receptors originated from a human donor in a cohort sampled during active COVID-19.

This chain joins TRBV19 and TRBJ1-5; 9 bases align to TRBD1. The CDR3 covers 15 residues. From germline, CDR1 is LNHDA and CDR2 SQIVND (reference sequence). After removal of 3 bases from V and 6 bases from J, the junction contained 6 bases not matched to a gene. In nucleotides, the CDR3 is TGTGCCAGTAGTATGGGGACAGGGAGCGCTCAGCCCCAGCATTTT. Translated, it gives CASSMGTGSAQPQHF.

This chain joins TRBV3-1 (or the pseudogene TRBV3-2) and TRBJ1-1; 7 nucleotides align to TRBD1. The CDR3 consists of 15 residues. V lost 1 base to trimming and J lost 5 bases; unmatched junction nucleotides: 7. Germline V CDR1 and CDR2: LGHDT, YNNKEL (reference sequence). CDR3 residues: CASSQGAGGMTEAFF. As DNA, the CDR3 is TGTGCCAGCAGCCAAGGGGCAGGGGGAATGACTGAAGCTTTCTTT.

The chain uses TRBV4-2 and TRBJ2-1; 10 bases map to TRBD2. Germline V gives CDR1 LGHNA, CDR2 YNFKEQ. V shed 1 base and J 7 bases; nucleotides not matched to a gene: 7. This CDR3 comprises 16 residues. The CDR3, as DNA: TGTGCCAGCAGCCAAGCAGCGGGGGGGGGTAAGAATGAGCAGTTCTTC. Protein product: CASSQAAGGGKNEQFF.

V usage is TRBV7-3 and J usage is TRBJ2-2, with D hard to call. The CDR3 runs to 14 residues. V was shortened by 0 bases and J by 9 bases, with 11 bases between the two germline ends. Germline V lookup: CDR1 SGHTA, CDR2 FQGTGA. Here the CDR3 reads CASSLTSRSRELFF. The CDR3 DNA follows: TGTGCCAGCAGCTTAACTTCCCGTAGCCGGGAGCTGTTTTTT.

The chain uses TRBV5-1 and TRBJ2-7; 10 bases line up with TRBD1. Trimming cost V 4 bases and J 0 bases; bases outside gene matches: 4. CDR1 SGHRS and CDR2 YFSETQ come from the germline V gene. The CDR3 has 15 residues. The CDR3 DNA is TGCGCCAGCAGCCCCTGGACAGGGGGCTCCTACGAGCAGTACTTC. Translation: CASSPWTGGSYEQYF.

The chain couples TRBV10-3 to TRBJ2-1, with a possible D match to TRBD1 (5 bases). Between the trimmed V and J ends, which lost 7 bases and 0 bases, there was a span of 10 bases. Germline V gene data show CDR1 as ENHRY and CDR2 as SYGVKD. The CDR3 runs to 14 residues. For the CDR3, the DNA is TGTGCCATCAAGCAGGGTCCCTCCTACAATGAGCAGTTCTTC. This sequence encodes CAIKQGPSYNEQFF.

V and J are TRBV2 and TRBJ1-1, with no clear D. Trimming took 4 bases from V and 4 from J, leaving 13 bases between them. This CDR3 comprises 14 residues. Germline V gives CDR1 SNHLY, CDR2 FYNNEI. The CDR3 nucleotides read TGTGCCAGCAGTGTGGCAGTAGCCGGCACTGAAGCTTTCTTT. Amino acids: CASSVAVAGTEAFF. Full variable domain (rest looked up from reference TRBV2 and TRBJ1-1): EPEVTQTPSHQVTQMGQEVILRCVPISNHLYFYWYRQILGQKVEFLVSFYNNEISEKSEIFDDQFSVERPDGSNFTLKIRSTKLEDSAMYFCASSVAVAGTEAFFGQGTRLTVV.

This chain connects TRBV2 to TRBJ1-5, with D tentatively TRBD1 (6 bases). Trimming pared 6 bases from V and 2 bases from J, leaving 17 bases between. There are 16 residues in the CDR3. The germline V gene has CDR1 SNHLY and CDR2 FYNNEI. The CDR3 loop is CASRQGFIGGNQPQHF. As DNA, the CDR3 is TGTGCCAGCAGACAGGGCTTTATCGGCGGCAATCAGCCCCAGCATTTT.

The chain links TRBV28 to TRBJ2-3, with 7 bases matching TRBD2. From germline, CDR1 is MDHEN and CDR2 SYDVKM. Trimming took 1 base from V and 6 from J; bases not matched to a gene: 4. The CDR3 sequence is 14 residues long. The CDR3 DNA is TGTGCCAGCAGTTTATCCGGGGGGTGGGATACGCAGTATTTT. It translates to CASSLSGGWDTQYF.

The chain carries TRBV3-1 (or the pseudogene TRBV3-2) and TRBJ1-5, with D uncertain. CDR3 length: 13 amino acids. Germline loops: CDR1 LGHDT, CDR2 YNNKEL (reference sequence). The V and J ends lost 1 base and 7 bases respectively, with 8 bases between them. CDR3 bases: TGTGCCAGCAGCCAAGGGAGTCAACAGCCCCAGCATTTT. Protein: CASSQGSQQPQHF.

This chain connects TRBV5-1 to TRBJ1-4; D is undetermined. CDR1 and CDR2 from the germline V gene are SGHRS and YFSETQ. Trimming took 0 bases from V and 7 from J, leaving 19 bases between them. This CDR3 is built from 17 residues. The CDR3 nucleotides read TGCGCCAGCAGCTTGGCCGGCGGTGTTCCAAACGGTGAAAAACTGTTTTTT. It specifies CASSLAGGVPNGEKLFF.

The CDR3 region has the DNA TGTGCCAGCAGCCAAGAATTTAGGACAGGTCCAGATACGCAGTATTTT. Amino acid sequence: CASSQEFRTGPDTQYF. The rearrangement joins TRBV4-2 to TRBJ2-3; 7 bases line up with TRBD1. CDR1 is LGHNA, CDR2 YNFKEQ, per germline. The V gene end was trimmed by 0 bases and the J gene end by 4 bases; junction bases not matched to a gene: 7. The CDR3 contains 16 residues.

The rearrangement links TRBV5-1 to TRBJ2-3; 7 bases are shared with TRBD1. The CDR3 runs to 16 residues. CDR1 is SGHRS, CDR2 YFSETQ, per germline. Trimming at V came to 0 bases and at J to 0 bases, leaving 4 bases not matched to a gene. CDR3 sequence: CASSLAGTASTDTQYF. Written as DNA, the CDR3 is TGCGCCAGCAGCTTGGCCGGGACAGCTAGCACAGATACGCAGTATTTT.